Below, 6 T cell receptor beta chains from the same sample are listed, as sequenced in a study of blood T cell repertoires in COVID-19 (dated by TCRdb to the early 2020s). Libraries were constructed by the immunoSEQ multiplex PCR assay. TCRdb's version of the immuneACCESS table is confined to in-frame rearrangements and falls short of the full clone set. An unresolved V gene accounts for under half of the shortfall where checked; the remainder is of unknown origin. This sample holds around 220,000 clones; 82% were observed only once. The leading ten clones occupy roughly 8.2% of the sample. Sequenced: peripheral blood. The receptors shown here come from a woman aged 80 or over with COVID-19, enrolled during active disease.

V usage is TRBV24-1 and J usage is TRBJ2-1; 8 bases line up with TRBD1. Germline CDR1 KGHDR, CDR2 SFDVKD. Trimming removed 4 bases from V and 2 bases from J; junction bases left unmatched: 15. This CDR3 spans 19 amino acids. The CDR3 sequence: CATSEGGQGAWPAYNEQFF. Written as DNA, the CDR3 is TGTGCCACCAGTGAAGGGGGCCAGGGGGCCTGGCCCGCCTACAATGAGCAGTTCTTC.

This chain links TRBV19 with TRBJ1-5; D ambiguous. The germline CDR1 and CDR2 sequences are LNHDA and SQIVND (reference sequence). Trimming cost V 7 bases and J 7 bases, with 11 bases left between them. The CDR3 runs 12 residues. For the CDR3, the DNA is TGTGCCAGTAATCTAGGTTCCCAGCCCCAGCATTTT. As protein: CASNLGSQPQHF.

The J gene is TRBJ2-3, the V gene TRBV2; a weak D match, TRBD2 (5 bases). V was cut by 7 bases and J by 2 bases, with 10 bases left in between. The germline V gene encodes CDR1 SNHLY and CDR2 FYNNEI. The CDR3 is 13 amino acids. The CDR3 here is CASNQRFTDTQYF. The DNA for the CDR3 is TGTGCCAGCAATCAGCGGTTCACAGATACGCAGTATTTT.

The CDR3 loop reads CASSQVGTGGRETQYF. CDR3 nucleotides: TGTGCCAGCAGCCAAGTCGGGACAGGGGGCAGGGAGACCCAGTACTTC. This chain connects TRBV4-2 to TRBJ2-5; 12 bases fit TRBD1. Germline V lookup: CDR1 LGHNA, CDR2 YNFKEQ. The CDR3 contains 16 residues. Trimming took 1 base from V and 5 from J; bases not matched to a gene: 5.

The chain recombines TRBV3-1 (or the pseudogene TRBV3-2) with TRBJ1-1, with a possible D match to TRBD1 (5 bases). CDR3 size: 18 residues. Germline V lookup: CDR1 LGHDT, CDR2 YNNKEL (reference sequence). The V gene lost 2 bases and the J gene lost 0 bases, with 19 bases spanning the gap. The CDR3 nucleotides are TGTGCCAGCAGCCAACCCCGGGGGTTCTCTTCGGTGAACACTGAAGCTTTCTTT. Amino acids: CASSQPRGFSSVNTEAFF.

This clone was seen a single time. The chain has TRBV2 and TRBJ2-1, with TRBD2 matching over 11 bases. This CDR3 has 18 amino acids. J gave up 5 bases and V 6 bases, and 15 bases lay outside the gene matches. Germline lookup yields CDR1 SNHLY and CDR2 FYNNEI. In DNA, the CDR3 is TGTGCCAGCAGGCCCACTAGCGGGAGCTCCGGAGTCCACAATGAGCAGTTCTTC. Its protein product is CASRPTSGSSGVHNEQFF.